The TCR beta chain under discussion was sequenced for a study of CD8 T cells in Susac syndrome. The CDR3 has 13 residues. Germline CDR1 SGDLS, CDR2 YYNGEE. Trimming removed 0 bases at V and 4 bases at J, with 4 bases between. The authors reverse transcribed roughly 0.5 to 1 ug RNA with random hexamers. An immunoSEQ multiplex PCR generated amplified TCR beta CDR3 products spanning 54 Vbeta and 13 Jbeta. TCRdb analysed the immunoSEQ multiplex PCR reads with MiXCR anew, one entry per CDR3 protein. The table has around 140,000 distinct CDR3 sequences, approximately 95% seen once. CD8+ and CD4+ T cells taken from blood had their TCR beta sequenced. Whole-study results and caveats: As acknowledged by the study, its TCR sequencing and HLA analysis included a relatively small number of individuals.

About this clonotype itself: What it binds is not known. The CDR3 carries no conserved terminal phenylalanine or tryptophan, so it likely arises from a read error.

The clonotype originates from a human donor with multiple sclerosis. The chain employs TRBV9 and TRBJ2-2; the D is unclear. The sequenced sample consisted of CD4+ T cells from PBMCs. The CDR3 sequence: CASSVGFTGELFL. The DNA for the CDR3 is TGTGCCAGCAGCGTAGGATTCACCGGGGAGCTGTTTCTT.